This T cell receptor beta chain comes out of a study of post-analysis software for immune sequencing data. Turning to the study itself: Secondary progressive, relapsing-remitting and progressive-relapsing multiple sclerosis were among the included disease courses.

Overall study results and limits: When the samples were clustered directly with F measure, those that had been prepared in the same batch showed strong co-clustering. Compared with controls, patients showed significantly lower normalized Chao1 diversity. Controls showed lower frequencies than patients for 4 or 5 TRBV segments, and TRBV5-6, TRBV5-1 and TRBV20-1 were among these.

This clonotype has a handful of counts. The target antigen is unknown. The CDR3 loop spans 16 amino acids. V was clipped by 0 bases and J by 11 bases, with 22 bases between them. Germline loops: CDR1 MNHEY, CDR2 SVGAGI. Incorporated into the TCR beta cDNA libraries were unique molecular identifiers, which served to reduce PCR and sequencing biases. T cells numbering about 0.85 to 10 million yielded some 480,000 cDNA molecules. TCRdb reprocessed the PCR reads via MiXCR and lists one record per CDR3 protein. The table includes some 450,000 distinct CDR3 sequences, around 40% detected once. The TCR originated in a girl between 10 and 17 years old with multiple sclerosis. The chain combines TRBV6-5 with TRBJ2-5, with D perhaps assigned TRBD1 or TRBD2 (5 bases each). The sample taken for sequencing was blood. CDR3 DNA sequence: TGTGCCAGCAGTTACTCGATGAGTCCGGCAGGGAGAGAGCAGTACTTC. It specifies CASSYSMSPAGREQYF.